One and the same sample provided the 16 T cell receptor beta chains below, sequenced in a study of spatial heterogeneity in lung cancer. Study-wide results and caveats: One measure, the expanded intratumoral alpha and beta TCR count, tracked tumor mutation counts.

In TCRdb, the 5' RACE reads were re-called with MiXCR into one record per CDR3 protein. The sample contains about 11,000 distinct CDR3 sequences, about 5% of which appear only once. Time point described: sample taken at primary tumor resection. These TCRs' antigens remain unknown. The material sequenced was lung tumor tissue, taken at surgery. The origin of the receptors is a male donor with early-stage non-small cell lung cancer.

This clonotype was observed at least ten times. V usage is TRBV27 and J usage is TRBJ1-6; the D is unclear. The germline gives CDR1 MNHEY, CDR2 SMNVEV (reference sequence). Between the trimmed V and J ends, which lost 3 bases and 4 bases, there was a span of 10 bases. The CDR3 is 15 amino acids. The CDR3: CASSFQTVYNSPLHF. The CDR3 DNA follows: TGTGCCAGCAGTTTCCAGACGGTTTATAATTCACCCCTCCACTTT.

Many counts were recorded for this clonotype. The CDR3 sequence: CSASDDRPDSPLHF. Here the CDR3 DNA reads TGCAGTGCTAGTGACGACAGGCCTGATTCACCCCTCCACTTT. The chain recombines TRBV20-1 with TRBJ1-6; possibly TRBD1 for D (6 bases). The CDR3 extends over 14 amino acids. Germline V gene data show CDR1 as DFQATT and CDR2 as SNEGSKA (reference sequence). V lost 3 bases and J 8 bases, leaving 14 bases between the germline ends.

This clonotype has a count of ten or more. This chain connects TRBV12-3 or TRBV12-4 to TRBJ2-2; 8 nucleotides align to TRBD2. CDR3 length equals 15 residues. J gave up 5 bases and V 6 bases, and 8 bases lay outside the gene matches. The CDR3 region is CASRPAGVGTGELFF. Written as DNA, the CDR3 is TGTGCCAGCAGACCAGCGGGAGTAGGAACCGGGGAGCTGTTTTTT.

This clonotype was seen repeatedly, ten times or more. The genes are TRBV28 and TRBJ2-7; D is unresolved. The CDR3 length is 12 residues. Trimming left V 1 base short and J 2 bases short, with 3 bases between. From germline, CDR1 is MDHEN and CDR2 SYDVKM. Here the CDR3 reads CASSLYTYEQYF. The CDR3 DNA reads as TGTGCCAGCAGTTTATACACCTACGAGCAGTACTTC.

The V call is TRBV12-3 or TRBV12-4, the J call TRBJ2-5, with a tentative D call TRBD2 (6 bases). CDR3 length equals 14 residues. Trimming removed 3 bases at V and 2 bases at J, with 10 bases between. The CDR3 reads CASSLSGTQETQYF. The CDR3 DNA sequence: TGTGCCAGCAGTTTGTCCGGGACTCAAGAGACCCAGTACTTC.

The chain uses TRBV28 and TRBJ2-6; 8 positions match TRBD1. This CDR3 is 15 amino acids long. Germline assignment: CDR1 MDHEN and CDR2 SYDVKM. The ends lost 5 bases at V and 4 bases at J; junction bases unmatched: 4. CDR3 loop: CASSAQGAGANVLTF. The CDR3 DNA sequence: TGTGCCAGCAGTGCCCAGGGGGCAGGGGCCAACGTCCTGACTTTC. Full variable domain (rest looked up from reference TRBV28 and TRBJ2-6): DVKVTQSSRYLVKRTGEKVFLECVQDMDHENMFWYRQDPGLGLRLIYFSYDVKMKEKGDIPEGYSVSREKKERFSLILESASTNQTSMYLCASSAQGAGANVLTFGAGSRLTVL.

This clonotype was counted ten times or more. This chain links TRBV29-1 with TRBJ2-1, with 7 nucleotides matching TRBD2. The ends lost 7 bases at V and 8 bases at J; junction bases unmatched: 8. This CDR3 is built from 12 residues. Germline V CDR1 and CDR2: SQVTM, ANQGSEA. In nucleotides, the CDR3 is TGCAGCGCTTTGGTAGGGAGGGATGAGCAGTTCTTC. Translation: CSALVGRDEQFF.

This clonotype is medium-sized (0.01 to 0.1%) in the sample. V usage is TRBV6-5 and J usage is TRBJ1-1; D gene uncertain. From germline, CDR1 is MNHEY and CDR2 SVGAGI. CDR3 size: 15 residues. V gave up 5 bases and J gave up 4 bases, with 17 bases separating them. The CDR3 DNA is TGTGCCAGCAGTGGCCACGCCGGGATCCCCACTGAAGCTTTCTTT. As protein: CASSGHAGIPTEAFF.

In its sample, this clonotype was seen many times. The rearrangement uses TRBV3-1 and TRBJ2-7; TRBD2 matches at 10 bases. Germline-derived CDR1 and CDR2 are LGHDT and YNNKEL (reference sequence). This CDR3 is 15 amino acids long. V lost 4 bases, J lost 1 base, and 4 bases stayed unmatched. The DNA of the CDR3 is TGTGCCAGCAGCCGACTAGCGGGTTCTTCCTACGAGCAGTACTTC. Its translation is CASSRLAGSSYEQYF.

This clonotype was seen at least ten times. The gene calls are TRBV20-1 and TRBJ2-1, with 15 bases fitting TRBD2. Unmatched junction bases numbered 8, after V lost 1 base and J lost 10 bases. CDR3 length equals 16 residues. Germline V gene data show CDR1 as DFQATT and CDR2 as SNEGSKA (reference sequence). Written as DNA, the CDR3 is TGCAGTGCTAGAGGGACTAGCGGGAGGGACTCGGGGGAGCAGTTCTTC. Its protein is CSARGTSGRDSGEQFF.

The table lists this clonotype with many counts. The rearrangement uses TRBV5-1 and TRBJ2-3, with 7 bases matching TRBD1. This CDR3 region has 15 residues. The V gene end was trimmed by 5 bases and the J gene end by 4 bases; junction bases not matched to a gene: 10. Germline CDR1 is SGHRS and CDR2 is YFSETQ. The CDR3 is CASSSTGRSPDTQYF. The CDR3 region has the DNA TGCGCCAGCAGTTCGACAGGGCGGTCGCCAGATACGCAGTATTTT.

There are many counts of this clonotype. This chain uses TRBV2 with TRBJ1-5; no firm D call. V was shortened by 7 bases and J by 0 bases, with 13 bases between the two germline ends. The CDR3 runs to 15 residues. Per the germline V gene, CDR1 is SNHLY and CDR2 is FYNNEI. This chain's CDR3 is CASTEESLSNQPQHF. In nucleotides, the CDR3 is TGTGCCAGCACCGAGGAAAGCCTTAGCAATCAGCCCCAGCATTTT.

J is TRBJ2-1 and V is TRBV12-5, with 11 bases matching TRBD2. Germline loops: CDR1 LGHNT, CDR2 FRNRAP. With V trimmed by 6 bases and J by 10 bases, 5 bases remained unmatched. The CDR3 covers 13 residues. The CDR3, as DNA: TGTGCTAGTGGGGGAGGGACTAGCGGCGAGCAGTTCTTC. The encoded protein is CASGGGTSGEQFF.

This clonotype showed up many times. A read error may produce the germline difference seen at one junction end. J is TRBJ2-2 and V is TRBV24-1; TRBD1 or TRBD2 may be the D gene (5 bases each). Germline V gene data show CDR1 as KGHDR and CDR2 as SFDVKD. The CDR3 totals 17 residues. CDR3 nucleotides: TGTGCCACCAGTGATTTCTCCGGGACGAGGAACGCCGGGGAGCTGTTTTTT. Its protein product is CATSDFSGTRNAGELFF.

This clonotype was found a few times. The chain joins TRBV7-2 to TRBJ2-1; 8 bases fit TRBD2. Trimming removed 1 base from V and 8 bases from J; junction bases left unmatched: 10. The CDR3 runs 16 residues. Germline assignment: CDR1 SGHTA and CDR2 FQGNSA. As DNA, the CDR3 is TGTGCCAGCAGCTTAGTCTTAGCGGGGCTACGCGATGAGCAGTTCTTC. As protein: CASSLVLAGLRDEQFF. Full variable domain (outside the CDR3, taken from reference TRBV7-2 and TRBJ2-1): GAGVSQSPSNKVTEKGKDVELRCDPISGHTALYWYRQSLGQGLEFLIYFQGNSAPDKSGLPSDRFSAERTGGSVSTLTIQRTQQEDSAVYLCASSLVLAGLRDEQFFGPGTRLTVL.

This clonotype showed up many times. The chain is built from TRBV28 and TRBJ1-5; D unresolved. The germline CDR1 and CDR2 sequences are MDHEN and SYDVKM. The CDR3 contains 12 residues. The V end was cut by 8 bases, the J end by 3 bases, with 8 bases between. The CDR3 here is CASRQSNQPQHF. The CDR3 DNA follows: TGTGCCAGCCGGCAGTCCAATCAGCCCCAGCATTTT.